The 6 T cell receptor beta chains given below trace back to one sample, sequenced in a study of response to subunit inactivated influenza vaccine. One entry per CDR3 protein, called by TCRdb with MiXCR from the RT-PCR reads. The sample holds more than 200,000 distinct CDR3 sequences, more than 10% seen once. The material was non-naive T cells sorted from PBMCs, obtained less than 15 days before vaccination. All receptors come from a man in his fifties who received an inactivated influenza vaccine.

This rearrangement joins TRBV29-1 to TRBJ1-1; D is possibly TRBD1 (6 bases). This CDR3 spans 13 amino acids. Germline V gene lookup returns CDR1 SQVTM and CDR2 ANQGSEA. Trimming left V 5 bases short and J 4 bases short, with 14 bases between. The CDR3 nucleotides read TGCAGCGTTACCCAGGGGCCTGGCACTGAAGCTTTCTTT. Amino acids: CSVTQGPGTEAFF.

This clonotype was seen many times. The chain links TRBV4-1 to TRBJ2-1; 11 bases match TRBD1. There are 15 residues in the CDR3. Trimming removed 4 bases from V and 7 bases from J; junction bases left unmatched: 6. Germline lookup yields CDR1 MGHRA and CDR2 YSYEKL. The CDR3, as DNA: TGCGCCAGCAGCCCAGGGACAGGGGGGAGGAATGAGCAGTTCTTC. The encoded protein is CASSPGTGGRNEQFF.

This clonotype showed up many times. The chain carries TRBV9 and TRBJ2-2; the D call may be TRBD1 or TRBD2 (6 bases each). The V end lost 2 bases, the J end lost 2 bases, and 10 bases lay between the germline ends. CDR3 length equals 15 residues. The germline gives CDR1 SGDLS, CDR2 YYNGEE. This chain's CDR3 is CASSVRGHNTGELFF. DNA of the CDR3: TGTGCCAGCAGCGTCCGGGGGCATAACACCGGGGAGCTGTTTTTT.

This clonotype was picked up a small number of times. The chain carries TRBV6-5 and TRBJ2-3; the match to TRBD2 covers 8 bases. V dropped 4 bases and J dropped 6; count of bases not matched to a gene: 6. The CDR3 spans 14 residues. Per the germline V gene, CDR1 is MNHEY and CDR2 is SVGAGI. The CDR3 nucleotides read TGTGCCAGCAGTTTTAGCGGGGCGTCGGATACGCAGTATTTT. It translates to CASSFSGASDTQYF.

Only a few counts were recorded for this clonotype. V gene TRBV24-1 combines with J gene TRBJ2-1; 11 positions agree with TRBD1. The CDR3 loop spans 16 amino acids. The ends lost 6 bases at V and 3 bases at J; junction bases unmatched: 6. Germline assignment: CDR1 KGHDR and CDR2 SFDVKD. CDR3 sequence: CATSPADRGHYNEQFF. CDR3 sequence (DNA): TGTGCCACCAGTCCGGCGGACAGGGGGCACTACAATGAGCAGTTCTTC.

This clonotype was detected a few times. The chain recombines TRBV25-1 with TRBJ2-7, with D unclear. Trimming removed 6 bases at V and 1 base at J, with 10 bases between. This CDR3 contains 13 residues. Looked up from germline, CDR1 is MGHDK and CDR2 is SYGVNS. The DNA of the CDR3 is TGTGCCAGCAGACCCTCCGGGTCCTACGAGCAGTACTTC. It codes for CASRPSGSYEQYF.